What follows are 24 T cell receptor beta chains derived from one specimen sequenced in a study of blood T cell repertoires in COVID-19. Clones were sequenced by immunoSEQ multiplex PCR, and TCRdb holds only the in-frame ones, with some missing. The sample shows approximately 30,000 clones, 81% of them seen only once. The specimen sequenced was peripheral blood. The receptors stem from a man in his fifties with active or convalescent COVID-19.

This clone was seen only once. The gene calls are TRBV28 and TRBJ1-1; TRBD1 is a possible D gene (6 bases). The length of the CDR3 is 15 residues. V dropped 5 bases and J dropped 3 bases, with 16 bases sitting between them. Per the germline V gene, CDR1 is MDHEN and CDR2 is SYDVKM. CDR3 sequence: CASSTQSSGDTEAFF. DNA of the CDR3: TGTGCCAGCAGTACACAATCATCAGGGGACACTGAAGCTTTCTTT. Filled out from reference TRBV28 and TRBJ1-1, the complete variable domain reads DVKVTQSSRYLVKRTGEKVFLECVQDMDHENMFWYRQDPGLGLRLIYFSYDVKMKEKGDIPEGYSVSREKKERFSLILESASTNQTSMYLCASSTQSSGDTEAFFGQGTRLTVV.

This chain uses TRBV27 with TRBJ2-5, with TRBD1 matching over 10 bases. The germline V gene has CDR1 MNHEY and CDR2 SMNVEV (reference sequence). The ends lost 2 bases at V and 5 bases at J; junction bases unmatched: 11. The CDR3 runs 17 residues. The CDR3 reads CASSLRQGAPLWETQYF. The CDR3 DNA reads as TGTGCCAGCAGTTTAAGACAGGGGGCTCCCCTGTGGGAGACCCAGTACTTC.

This sequence joins TRBV7-9 and TRBJ1-5; a possible D gene is TRBD1 (6 bases). The germline V gene encodes CDR1 SEHNR and CDR2 FQNEAQ (reference sequence). The V end lost 5 bases, the J end lost 6 bases, and 14 bases lay between the germline ends. CDR3 length equals 14 residues. CDR3 sequence: CASSLGGGGQPQHF. CDR3 nucleotide sequence: TGTGCCAGCAGCCTAGGGGGAGGCGGTCAGCCCCAGCATTTT.

The J gene is TRBJ2-1, the V gene TRBV6-5, with 7 nucleotides matching TRBD2. V was pared by 10 bases and J by 12 bases, with 18 bases of the junction left unmatched. This CDR3 contains 14 residues. Germline V gives CDR1 MNHEY, CDR2 SVGAGI. The CDR3 loop is CATQVASGGRRQFF. The CDR3 nucleotides are TGTGCCACCCAAGTGGCTAGCGGAGGTCGGAGGCAGTTCTTC.

This chain connects TRBV29-1 to TRBJ1-3; D is perhaps TRBD1 (5 bases). Germline CDR1 and CDR2: SQVTM and ANQGSEA. The CDR3 contains 12 residues. Trimming stripped 4 bases from V and 3 bases from J, with 7 bases between. CDR3 coding DNA: TGCAGCGTTGCAGGGTTTGGAAACACCATATATTTT. Protein product: CSVAGFGNTIYF. Variable domain in full (rest from reference TRBV29-1 and TRBJ1-3): SAVISQKPSRDICQRGTSLTIQCQVDSQVTMMFWYRQQPGQSLTLIATANQGSEATYESGFVIDKFPISRPNLTFSTLTVSNMSPEDSSIYLCSVAGFGNTIYFGEGSWLTVV.

There are a few counts of this clone. This chain connects TRBV5-1 to TRBJ1-1; no firm D call. CDR3 length: 12 amino acids. The V and J ends lost 0 bases and 5 bases respectively, with 5 bases between them. Per germline, CDR1 SGHRS and CDR2 YFSETQ. CDR3 region: CASSLDRTEAFF. Written as DNA, the CDR3 is TGCGCCAGCAGCTTGGACAGAACTGAAGCTTTCTTT.

V usage is TRBV10-3 and J usage is TRBJ2-7; D is possibly TRBD2 (7 bases). Between the trimmed V and J ends, which lost 6 bases and 10 bases, there was a span of 16 bases. Per the germline V gene, CDR1 is ENHRY and CDR2 is SYGVKD. This CDR3 comprises 12 residues. CDR3 DNA sequence: TGTGCCATCAGGTCGTCAGGGGAGGGTCAGTACTTC. This sequence encodes CAIRSSGEGQYF.

The chain joins TRBV7-2 to TRBJ2-3; tentative D call: TRBD2 (5 bases). Germline assignment: CDR1 SGHTA and CDR2 FQGNSA. This CDR3 is 15 amino acids long. The germline V and J ends were trimmed by 0 bases and 0 bases, with 7 bases remaining between them. The DNA of the CDR3 is TGTGCCAGCAGCTTAGCTAGCGTAAGCACAGATACGCAGTATTTT. Translating gives CASSLASVSTDTQYF.

The chain is built from TRBV6-4 and TRBJ2-3; 10 bases are a match to TRBD2. Germline loops: CDR1 MRHNA, CDR2 SNTAGT. CDR3 length: 13 amino acids. V shed 5 bases and J 4 bases; nucleotides not matched to a gene: 0. For the CDR3, the DNA is TGTGCCAGCAGTAGCGGGGGGGCAGATACGCAGTATTTT. It encodes CASSSGGADTQYF.

The chain couples TRBV9 to TRBJ1-2; D may be TRBD1 (6 bases). Germline CDR1 SGDLS, CDR2 YYNGEE. The V and J ends lost 2 bases and 4 bases respectively, with 18 bases between them. This CDR3 contains 16 residues. The CDR3 region has the DNA TGTGCCAGCAGCGTTAGCGGGACACCACTAGGCTATGGCTACACCTTC. Its protein is CASSVSGTPLGYGYTF.

V gene TRBV5-1 combines with J gene TRBJ2-1; a possible D gene is TRBD2 (5 bases). The CDR3 runs to 15 residues. V dropped 1 base and J dropped 7 bases, with 15 bases sitting between them. Looked up from germline, CDR1 is SGHRS and CDR2 is YFSETQ. CDR3 nucleotide sequence: TGCGCCAGCAGCTTGTTAGCTAGCTTCGGGAATGAGCAGTTCTTC. The encoded protein is CASSLLASFGNEQFF. The entire variable domain, with the rest obtained from reference TRBV5-1 and TRBJ2-1, is as follows: KAGVTQTPRYLIKTRGQQVTLSCSPISGHRSVSWYQQTPGQGLQFLFEYFSETQRNKGNFPGRFSGRQFSNSRSEMNVSTLELGDSALYLCASSLLASFGNEQFFGPGTRLTVL.

The chain is built from TRBV6-5 and TRBJ2-3; TRBD2 matches 12 bases. Germline lookup yields CDR1 MNHEY and CDR2 SVGAGI. V lost 6 bases, J lost 6 bases, and 1 base stayed unmatched. There are 13 residues in the CDR3. The chain's CDR3 is CASSLAGGDTQYF. DNA for the CDR3: TGTGCCAGCAGCCTAGCGGGAGGGGATACGCAGTATTTT.

The chain combines TRBV28 with TRBJ2-1; 10 bases map to TRBD1. The CDR3 length is 13 residues. Germline V gene sequence: CDR1 MDHEN, CDR2 SYDVKM. V shed 9 bases, J shed 4 bases, and the junction held 3 bases outside the gene matches. The CDR3 DNA reads TGTGCCAGTAGGGACAGGGGATACAATGAGCAGTTCTTC. Translated, it gives CASRDRGYNEQFF.

The chain employs TRBV29-1 and TRBJ1-4; the match to TRBD1 covers 7 bases. V was clipped by 7 bases and J by 8 bases; unmatched bases: 7. Germline lookup yields CDR1 SQVTM and CDR2 ANQGSEA. The CDR3 loop spans 12 amino acids. CDR3 DNA sequence: TGCAGCGCACGGACAGGAAGGGAAAAACTGTTTTTT. Residues: CSARTGREKLFF.

The chain employs TRBV2 and TRBJ1-4, with D possibly being TRBD1 (5 bases). This CDR3 has 15 amino acids. Trimming cost V 1 base and J 7 bases, with 13 bases left between them. Germline lookup yields CDR1 SNHLY and CDR2 FYNNEI. Here the CDR3 reads CASSEVWGRGEKLFF. CDR3 nucleotide sequence: TGTGCCAGCAGTGAAGTTTGGGGGAGGGGTGAAAAACTGTTTTTT.

The V call is TRBV11-2, the J call TRBJ2-7, with D maybe TRBD1 (6 bases). Trimming shortened V by 2 bases and J by 2 bases, and 10 bases separated the two germline ends. Germline V gene sequence: CDR1 SGHAT, CDR2 FQNNGV. This CDR3 spans 14 amino acids. DNA for the CDR3: TGTGCCAGCAGCTTACAGGGGATAACCTACGAGCAGTACTTC. Translation: CASSLQGITYEQYF.

This sequence joins TRBV28 and TRBJ1-5; tentatively, D is TRBD1 (5 bases). Deletions cut 2 bases from V and 11 bases from J, with 13 bases between. Germline V CDR1 and CDR2: MDHEN, SYDVKM. This CDR3 spans 13 amino acids. DNA for the CDR3: TGTGCCAGCAGTTTAGGGGCCTCTGGGGCCCAGCATTTT. Its translation: CASSLGASGAQHF.

This clone was seen a single time. The chain has TRBV5-1 and TRBJ1-2; 7 bases line up with TRBD1. The V gene's germline CDR1 is SGHRS and CDR2 YFSETQ. CDR3 length: 16 amino acids. Trimming removed 3 bases from V and 7 bases from J; junction bases left unmatched: 15. The CDR3 sequence is CASSSARQGVFAGYTF. The DNA of the CDR3 is TGCGCCAGCAGCTCGGCCAGACAGGGTGTCTTCGCTGGCTACACCTTC.

The chain uses TRBV5-1 and TRBJ2-7; the D gene is possibly TRBD2 (6 bases). This CDR3 region has 14 residues. With 4 bases removed from V and 3 bases from J, the gap between germline ends came to 14 bases. Germline CDR1 SGHRS, CDR2 YFSETQ. As DNA, the CDR3 is TGCGCCAGCAGCACCGGGACTCGAGACTACGAGCAGTACTTC. Amino acid sequence: CASSTGTRDYEQYF.

The chain joins TRBV3-1 (or the pseudogene TRBV3-2) to TRBJ2-3; 8 nucleotides line up with TRBD2. With V trimmed by 1 base and J by 6 bases, 9 bases remained unmatched. Germline assignment: CDR1 LGHDT and CDR2 YNNKEL (reference sequence). This CDR3 region has 16 residues. CDR3 coding DNA: TGTGCCAGCAGCCAAGCCCGTCGCGGGGGGAGGGATACGCAGTATTTT. Its protein is CASSQARRGGRDTQYF.

The table lists this clone with a few counts. This rearrangement joins TRBV7-2 to TRBJ2-7; D unresolved. The CDR3 is 14 residues long. With 1 base removed from V and 5 bases from J, the gap between germline ends came to 12 bases. Looked up from germline, CDR1 is SGHTA and CDR2 is FQGNSA. The DNA for the CDR3 is TGTGCCAGCAGCTTAGGGTGGAGTAAGCACGAGCAGTACTTC. Its translation is CASSLGWSKHEQYF.

The chain is built from TRBV28 and TRBJ1-5; maybe TRBD1 (6 bases). The germline V gene encodes CDR1 MDHEN and CDR2 SYDVKM. Deletions cut 5 bases from V and 3 bases from J, with 14 bases between. The CDR3 covers 15 residues. CDR3 protein: CASSRRSGANQPQHF. CDR3 DNA: TGTGCCAGCAGTCGCAGATCAGGGGCCAATCAGCCCCAGCATTTT.

J is TRBJ1-5 and V is TRBV7-9; TRBD1 is a possible D gene (6 bases). CDR1 is SEHNR and CDR2 is FQNEAQ in the germline V gene (reference sequence). CDR3 length: 15 residues. Between the trimmed V and J ends, which lost 5 bases and 3 bases, there was a span of 14 bases. The CDR3 nucleotides are TGTGCCAGCAGCCCCTGGGGGGGACACAATCAGCCCCAGCATTTT. This codes for CASSPWGGHNQPQHF.

This chain links TRBV4-1 with TRBJ2-1; 7 nucleotides line up with TRBD2. The CDR3 spans 15 residues. Trimming removed 1 base from V and 5 bases from J; junction bases left unmatched: 5. Germline CDR1 and CDR2: MGHRA and YSYEKL. The CDR3 here is CASSQVPGLNNEQFF. In DNA form, the CDR3 reads TGCGCCAGCAGCCAAGTCCCGGGACTAAACAATGAGCAGTTCTTC.